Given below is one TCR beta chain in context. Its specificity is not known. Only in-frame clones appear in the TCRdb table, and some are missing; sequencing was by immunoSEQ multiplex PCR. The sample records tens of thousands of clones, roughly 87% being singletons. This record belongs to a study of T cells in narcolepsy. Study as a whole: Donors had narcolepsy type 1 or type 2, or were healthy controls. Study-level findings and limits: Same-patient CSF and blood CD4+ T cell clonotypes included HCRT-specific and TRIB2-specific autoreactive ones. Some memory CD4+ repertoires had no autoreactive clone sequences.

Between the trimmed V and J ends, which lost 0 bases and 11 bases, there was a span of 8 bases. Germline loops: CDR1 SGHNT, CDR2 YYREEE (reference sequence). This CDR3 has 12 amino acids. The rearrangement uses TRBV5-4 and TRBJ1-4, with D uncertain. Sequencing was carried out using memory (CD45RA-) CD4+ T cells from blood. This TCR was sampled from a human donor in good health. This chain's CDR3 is CASSLDSDKLFF. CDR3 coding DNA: TGTGCCAGCAGCTTGGACTCGGATAAACTGTTTTTT.